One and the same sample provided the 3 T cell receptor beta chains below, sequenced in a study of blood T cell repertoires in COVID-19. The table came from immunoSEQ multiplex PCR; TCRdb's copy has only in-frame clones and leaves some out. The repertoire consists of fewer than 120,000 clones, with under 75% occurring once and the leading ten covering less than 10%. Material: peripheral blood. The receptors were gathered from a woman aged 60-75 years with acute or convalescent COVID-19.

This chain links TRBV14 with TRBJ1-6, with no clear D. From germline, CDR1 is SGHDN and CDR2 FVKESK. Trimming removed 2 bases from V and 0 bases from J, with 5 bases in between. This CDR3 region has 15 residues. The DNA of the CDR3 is TGTGCCAGCAGCCAACGGAGCTCCTATAATTCACCCCTCCACTTT. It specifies CASSQRSSYNSPLHF.

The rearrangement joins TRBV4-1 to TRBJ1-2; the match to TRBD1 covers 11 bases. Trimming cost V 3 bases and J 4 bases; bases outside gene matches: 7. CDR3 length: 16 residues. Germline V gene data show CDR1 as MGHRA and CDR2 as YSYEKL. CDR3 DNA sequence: TGCGCCAGCAGCCAGGTCCCCGGGACAGGGGGCTATGGCTACACCTTC. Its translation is CASSQVPGTGGYGYTF.

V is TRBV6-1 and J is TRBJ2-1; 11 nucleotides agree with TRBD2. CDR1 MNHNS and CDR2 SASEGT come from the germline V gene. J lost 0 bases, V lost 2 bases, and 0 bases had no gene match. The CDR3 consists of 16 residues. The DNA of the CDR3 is TGTGCCAGCAGTGAACTAGCGGGGGGCTCCTACAATGAGCAGTTCTTC. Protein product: CASSELAGGSYNEQFF.